Below are 20 T cell receptor beta chains sequenced from a single sample in a study of cytomegalovirus exposure and HLA in healthy donors. The assay was immunoSEQ multiplex PCR, and TCRdb's table has in-frame clones only and misses some. The repertoire holds 130,000 or so clones, with about nine tenths as singletons. The specimen was PBMCs. The receptors come from a man aged 25 to 40 in good health and CMV-seronegative.

The chain uses TRBV9 and TRBJ2-1; TRBD2 aligns across 7 bases. Germline CDR1 is SGDLS and CDR2 is YYNGEE. Germline trimming cut 0 bases from V and 0 bases from J; bases unmatched to any gene: 6. This CDR3 contains 17 residues. The CDR3 coding sequence is TGTGCCAGCAGCGTAGGGCTAGCGGCAACCTCCTACAATGAGCAGTTCTTC. This codes for CASSVGLAATSYNEQFF.

The V gene is TRBV18, the J gene TRBJ1-3; no firm D call. Germline V gene lookup returns CDR1 KGHSH and CDR2 LQKENI. The CDR3 loop spans 14 amino acids. The germline V and J ends were trimmed by 2 bases and 2 bases, with 7 bases remaining between them. CDR3 DNA: TGTGCCAGCTCACCAGCGGCGGCTGGAAACACCATATATTTT. It codes for CASSPAAAGNTIYF.

This clone was detected only a few times. V and J are TRBV9 and TRBJ1-1; possibly TRBD1 for D (6 bases). CDR3 length: 15 amino acids. With 2 bases removed from V and 2 bases from J, the gap between germline ends came to 13 bases. CDR1 SGDLS and CDR2 YYNGEE come from the germline V gene. The CDR3 nucleotides are TGTGCCAGCAGCGTCATACAGGGCCCTAACACTGAAGCTTTCTTT. Its protein is CASSVIQGPNTEAFF.

J is TRBJ1-1 and V is TRBV5-1, with TRBD1 matching over 10 bases. V was pared by 4 bases and J by 6 bases, with 9 bases of the junction left unmatched. Germline V lookup: CDR1 SGHRS, CDR2 YFSETQ. The CDR3 consists of 15 residues. CDR3: CASSPPGTGVAEAFF. CDR3 sequence (DNA): TGCGCCAGCAGCCCCCCCGGGACAGGGGTGGCTGAAGCTTTCTTT.

This rearrangement joins TRBV27 to TRBJ1-2; 7 bases agree with TRBD1. The V gene end was trimmed by 2 bases and the J gene end by 0 bases; junction bases not matched to a gene: 0. CDR1 is MNHEY, CDR2 SMNVEV, per germline (reference sequence). This CDR3 has 14 residues. The CDR3 DNA reads as TGTGCCAGCAGTTTAAGGGGGCCTAACTATGGCTACACCTTC. Protein: CASSLRGPNYGYTF.

The chain is built from TRBV5-1 and TRBJ1-2, with D uncertain. Germline lookup yields CDR1 SGHRS and CDR2 YFSETQ. V was cut by 0 bases and J by 2 bases, with 8 bases left in between. The CDR3 consists of 14 residues. DNA for the CDR3: TGCGCCAGCAGCTTGGAGGCAGGCAACTATGGCTACACCTTC. Amino acids: CASSLEAGNYGYTF.

The chain is built from TRBV9 and TRBJ2-7; no clear D. Per the germline V gene, CDR1 is SGDLS and CDR2 is YYNGEE. This CDR3 contains 14 residues. The germline V and J ends were trimmed by 0 bases and 3 bases, with 10 bases remaining between them. CDR3 in amino acids: CASSVGGSNYEQYF. The CDR3 DNA follows: TGTGCCAGCAGCGTAGGCGGATCGAACTACGAGCAGTACTTC.

The chain employs TRBV11-3 and TRBJ2-7, with 10 bases aligning to TRBD2. From germline, CDR1 is SGHNT and CDR2 YENEEA. Trimming took 5 bases from V and 1 from J; bases not matched to a gene: 5. The CDR3 extends over 15 amino acids. CDR3 loop: CASSASGGQSYEQYF. The CDR3, as DNA: TGTGCCAGCAGCGCTAGCGGGGGCCAATCCTACGAGCAGTACTTC.

The chain couples TRBV27 to TRBJ1-2, with D hard to call. Germline-derived CDR1 and CDR2 are MNHEY and SMNVEV (reference sequence). V gave up 2 bases and J gave up 6 bases, with 10 bases separating them. The CDR3 contains 13 residues. The CDR3 nucleotides read TGTGCCAGCAGTTTAAGGGAGGCGGATGGCTACACCTTC. The encoded protein is CASSLREADGYTF.

This chain connects TRBV9 to TRBJ2-7; D is unresolved. The V gene's germline CDR1 is SGDLS and CDR2 YYNGEE. V lost 4 bases and J 1 base, leaving 12 bases between the germline ends. The CDR3 is 14 amino acids. This CDR3 is CASSSRMSSYEQYF. CDR3 DNA sequence: TGTGCCAGCAGCTCCCGCATGAGTTCCTACGAGCAGTACTTC.

The gene calls are TRBV19 and TRBJ2-1; TRBD1 matches 11 bases. Germline lookup yields CDR1 LNHDA and CDR2 SQIVND (reference sequence). The V segment lost 5 bases and the J segment 2 bases; nucleotides outside the gene matches: 2. This CDR3 region has 15 residues. For the CDR3, the DNA is TGTGCCAGTAGTGAGGGACAGGGGGCCTACAATGAGCAGTTCTTC. Protein: CASSEGQGAYNEQFF.

The chain uses TRBV2 and TRBJ2-7; TRBD1 matches at 11 bases. V lost 5 bases, J lost 6 bases, and 6 bases stayed unmatched. The CDR3 loop spans 14 amino acids. Germline loops: CDR1 SNHLY, CDR2 FYNNEI. As DNA, the CDR3 is TGTGCCAGCAGTCGAGGACAGGGGGCCTCCGAGCAGTACTTC. Translating it yields CASSRGQGASEQYF.

The chain employs TRBV19 and TRBJ1-2; TRBD1 agrees at 8 bases. The CDR3 loop spans 15 amino acids. V was clipped by 5 bases and J by 5 bases; unmatched bases: 10. The germline CDR1 and CDR2 sequences are LNHDA and SQIVND (reference sequence). The CDR3, as DNA: TGTGCCAGTAGTCTTTGGGACAGGAAGGAGTATGGCTACACCTTC. Translated: CASSLWDRKEYGYTF.

The chain uses TRBV19 and TRBJ2-7, with 7 bases that match TRBD1. CDR3 length: 13 residues. The germline CDR1 and CDR2 sequences are LNHDA and SQIVND (reference sequence). With 6 bases clipped from V and 0 bases from J, the junction kept 2 bases outside the gene matches. The CDR3 protein is CASRTGSSYEQYF. Written as DNA, the CDR3 is TGTGCCAGTAGGACAGGGAGCTCCTACGAGCAGTACTTC.

A few counts support this clone. The CDR3 loop is CASSLEPLTPNYGYTF. The CDR3 DNA reads TGTGCCAGCAGCTTAGAGCCCCTGACACCTAACTATGGCTACACCTTC. The chain recombines TRBV7-8 with TRBJ1-2; unclear D gene. Germline V gives CDR1 SGHVS, CDR2 FQNEAQ. Trimming cost V 1 base and J 0 bases, with 12 bases left between them. The CDR3 is 16 amino acids. The full variable domain, its missing parts supplied by reference TRBV7-8 and TRBJ1-2, is GAGVSQSPRYKVAKRGQDVALRCDPISGHVSLFWYQQALGQGPEFLTYFQNEAQLDKSGLPSDRFFAERPEGSVSTLKIQRTQQEDSAVYLCASSLEPLTPNYGYTFGSGTRLTVV.

This clone was counted once. The CDR3 reads CASSLAKDRAHGYTF. CDR3 coding DNA: TGTGCCAGCAGCTTAGCTAAGGACAGGGCCCATGGCTACACCTTC. This sequence joins TRBV7-2 and TRBJ1-2, with 8 positions matching TRBD1. The CDR3 totals 15 residues. The germline gives CDR1 SGHTA, CDR2 FQGNSA. V dropped 0 bases and J dropped 6; count of bases not matched to a gene: 6.

The genes are TRBV29-1 and TRBJ2-1; 9 bases agree with TRBD1. The CDR3 consists of 14 residues. V gave up 4 bases and J gave up 9 bases; unmatched junction bases: 10. Germline V CDR1 and CDR2: SQVTM, ANQGSEA. DNA of the CDR3: TGCAGCGTTGCCCCATGGACAGGGGAAGGTGAGCAGTTCTTC. Protein sequence: CSVAPWTGEGEQFF.

V and J are TRBV19 and TRBJ2-4; D not resolved. The V and J ends lost 1 base and 0 bases respectively, with 7 bases between them. Germline CDR1 and CDR2: LNHDA and SQIVND (reference sequence). The CDR3 consists of 15 residues. Here the CDR3 DNA reads TGTGCCAGTAGTATAGGACACGGAGCCAAAAACATTCAGTACTTC. Amino acid sequence: CASSIGHGAKNIQYF.

The chain recombines TRBV12-5 with TRBJ2-1, with TRBD2 identical over 9 bases. The CDR3 length is 18 residues. Germline lookup yields CDR1 LGHNT and CDR2 FRNRAP. The V and J ends lost 5 bases and 8 bases, in that order; junction bases with no gene match: 19. CDR3 nucleotide sequence: TGTGCTAGTGGTCTCCCCTGGATGCGGATACTAGCGGGCCATGAGCAGTTCTTC. This encodes CASGLPWMRILAGHEQFF. The variable domain in full, with the rest retrieved from reference TRBV12-5 and TRBJ2-1, is DARVTQTPRHKVTEMGQEVTMRCQPILGHNTVFWYRQTMMQGLELLAYFRNRAPLDDSGMPKDRFSAEMPDATLATLKIQPSEPRDSAVYFCASGLPWMRILAGHEQFFGPGTRLTVL.

The chain combines TRBV28 with TRBJ1-5, with 9 bases aligning to TRBD1. In germline, CDR1 is MDHEN, CDR2 SYDVKM. The V gene end was trimmed by 5 bases and the J gene end by 5 bases; junction bases not matched to a gene: 7. The CDR3 sequence is 15 residues long. The CDR3 loop is CASSTSGTGHQPQHF. The CDR3 region has the DNA TGTGCCAGCAGTACCTCCGGGACAGGGCATCAGCCCCAGCATTTT. The entire variable domain, with the rest obtained from reference TRBV28 and TRBJ1-5, is as follows: DVKVTQSSRYLVKRTGEKVFLECVQDMDHENMFWYRQDPGLGLRLIYFSYDVKMKEKGDIPEGYSVSREKKERFSLILESASTNQTSMYLCASSTSGTGHQPQHFGDGTRLSIL.